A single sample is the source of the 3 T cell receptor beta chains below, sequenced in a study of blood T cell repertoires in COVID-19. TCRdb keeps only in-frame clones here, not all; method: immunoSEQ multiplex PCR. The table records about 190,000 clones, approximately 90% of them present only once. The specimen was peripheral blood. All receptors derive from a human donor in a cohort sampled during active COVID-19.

CDR3 region: CASSDRRTGLLFF. CDR3 in DNA: TGTGCCAGCAGCGACCGCCGGACAGGCTTACTGTTTTTT. V gene TRBV9 combines with J gene TRBJ2-2; 7 bases line up with TRBD1. The CDR3 is 13 residues long. Germline V lookup: CDR1 SGDLS, CDR2 YYNGEE. V dropped 3 bases and J dropped 14; count of bases not matched to a gene: 10.

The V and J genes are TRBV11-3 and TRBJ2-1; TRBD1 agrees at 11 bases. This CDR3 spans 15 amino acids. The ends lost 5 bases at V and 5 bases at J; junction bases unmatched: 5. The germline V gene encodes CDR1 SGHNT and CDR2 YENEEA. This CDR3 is CASSLRDRGDNEQFF. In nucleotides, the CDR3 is TGTGCCAGCAGCCTCCGGGACAGGGGGGACAATGAGCAGTTCTTC.

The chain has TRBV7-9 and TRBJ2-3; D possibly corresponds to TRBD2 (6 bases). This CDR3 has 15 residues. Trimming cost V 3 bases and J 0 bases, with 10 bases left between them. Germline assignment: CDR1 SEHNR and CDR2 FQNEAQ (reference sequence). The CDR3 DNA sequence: TGTGCCAGCAGCTTTTCGGGAGCTAGCACAGATACGCAGTATTTT. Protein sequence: CASSFSGASTDTQYF.